One T cell receptor beta chain is described in this entry. Its matching antigen is unknown. The sample comes from a study of radiotherapy plus CTLA-4 blockade in lung cancer. Across the whole study: The study recorded objective responses in around a sixth of patients and disease control in about 31%.

Focal radiation with ipilimumab CTLA-4 blockade was given to patients with chemo-refractory metastatic non-small-cell lung cancer. CDR3 size: 14 residues. Trimming took 0 bases from V and 8 from J, leaving 13 bases between them. Germline lookup yields CDR1 MNHEY and CDR2 SMNVEV (reference sequence). Study observations and caveats: The authors reported that early blood T cell clone dynamics, with interferon-beta, best predicted response. Clones derived from tumor TCRs expanded in blood after radiotherapy plus ipilimumab.

Sequencing was performed with immunoSEQ multiplex PCR; in TCRdb, only in-frame clones are kept and a portion is missing. This sample has under 55,000 clones; 80% to 85% occur once, and the top ten carry 2.5% to 3.5%. The V gene is TRBV27, the J gene TRBJ1-2; D ambiguous. This TCR was recovered from a human donor with non-small cell lung cancer who had stable disease on radiotherapy plus ipilimumab. Sequences were derived from peripheral blood, sampled from a patient treated with radiotherapy plus ipilimumab. The CDR3 region is CASSLSPGNRGYTF. The DNA of the CDR3 is TGTGCCAGCAGTTTATCCCCCGGGAATCGGGGCTACACCTTC.